This entry lists 20 T cell receptor beta chains sequenced from one sample in a study of post-analysis software for immune sequencing data. Study-level findings and limits: In patients, TRBV5-6, TRBV5-1 and TRBV20-1 belonged to five TRBV segments found more frequently than in controls.

For these receptors, no antigen is known. Carried by the TCR beta cDNA libraries were unique molecular identifiers. Each CDR3 protein gets one entry after TCRdb re-called the PCR reads with MiXCR. The sample includes 450,000 or so distinct CDR3 sequences, roughly 45% of them seen just once. The sample taken for sequencing was blood. The receptors derive from a girl between 5 and 17 years old with multiple sclerosis.

V is TRBV5-1 and J is TRBJ2-2; 9 positions match TRBD1. V shed 3 bases, J shed 7 bases, and the junction held 7 bases outside the gene matches. The CDR3 runs to 15 residues. Germline V CDR1 and CDR2: SGHRS, YFSETQ. As DNA, the CDR3 is TGCGCCAGCAGCTGGAACAGGGGGCATGACGGGGAGCTGTTTTTT. The encoded protein is CASSWNRGHDGELFF. Drawing the rest from reference TRBV5-1 and TRBJ2-2, the complete variable domain is KAGVTQTPRYLIKTRGQQVTLSCSPISGHRSVSWYQQTPGQGLQFLFEYFSETQRNKGNFPGRFSGRQFSNSRSEMNVSTLELGDSALYLCASSWNRGHDGELFFGEGSRLTVL.

This clonotype occurred once. V and J are TRBV15 and TRBJ2-3, with 9 nucleotides matching TRBD2. The CDR3 contains 17 residues. The V gene's germline CDR1 is LNHNV and CDR2 YYDKDF (reference sequence). V dropped 2 bases and J dropped 4; count of bases not matched to a gene: 10. The CDR3 DNA reads TGTGCCACCAGCAGACGAGCCCGGACTAGCGCCGCAGATACGCAGTATTTT. It translates to CATSRRARTSAADTQYF. Looking up the rest from reference TRBV15 and TRBJ2-3 gives the full variable domain: DAMVIQNPRYQVTQFGKPVTLSCSQTLNHNVMYWYQQKSSQAPKLLFHYYDKDFNNEADTPDNFQSRRPNTSFCFLDIRSPGLGDTAMYLCATSRRARTSAADTQYFGPGTRLTVL.

The chain has TRBV28 and TRBJ1-2; TRBD1 is a possible D gene (6 bases). The CDR3 contains 15 residues. V was shortened by 3 bases and J by 7 bases, with 18 bases between the two germline ends. CDR1 MDHEN and CDR2 SYDVKM come from the germline V gene. The CDR3 DNA follows: TGTGCCAGCAGTTTTTCAGGACAGACGATCCGTGGCTACACCTTC. It is translated as CASSFSGQTIRGYTF.

In its sample, this clonotype was seen a few times. Written as DNA, the CDR3 is TGCGCCAGCAATAAAGCTAGTACAACTAATGAAAAACTGTTTTTT. Translated: CASNKASTTNEKLFF. The chain carries TRBV4-3 and TRBJ1-4; D unclear. The CDR3 spans 15 residues. The V and J ends lost 7 bases and 0 bases respectively, with 12 bases between them. Germline assignment: CDR1 LGHNA and CDR2 YSLEER.

This clonotype showed up just a few times. V is TRBV28 and J is TRBJ2-7, with TRBD1 matching over 12 bases. This CDR3 has 14 residues. Trimming at V came to 3 bases and at J to 6 bases, leaving 3 bases not matched to a gene. Germline CDR1 and CDR2: MDHEN and SYDVKM. The CDR3 reads CASSLGTGGREQYF. In DNA form, the CDR3 reads TGTGCCAGCAGTTTGGGGACAGGGGGCCGCGAGCAGTACTTC.

This CDR3 reads CASSSPTRRYEQYF. The CDR3, as DNA: TGTGCCAGCAGCTCTCCGACTAGAAGGTACGAGCAGTACTTC. The chain employs TRBV7-9 and TRBJ2-7, with D perhaps matching TRBD2 (6 bases). This CDR3 spans 14 amino acids. Trimming took 4 bases from V and 4 from J, leaving 14 bases between them. CDR1 and CDR2 (germline): SEHNR, FQNEAQ (reference sequence).

This rearrangement joins TRBV20-1 to TRBJ2-3; 12 bases align to TRBD2. With V trimmed by 3 bases and J by 3 bases, 7 bases remained unmatched. The V gene's germline CDR1 is DFQATT and CDR2 SNEGSKA (reference sequence). The length of the CDR3 is 16 residues. CDR3 loop: CSASRASGRGTDTQYF. CDR3 coding DNA: TGCAGTGCTAGTAGGGCTAGCGGGAGGGGTACAGATACGCAGTATTTT.

The gene calls are TRBV25-1 and TRBJ2-5; the D gene is possibly TRBD1 (6 bases). The CDR3 is made up of 16 amino acids. Per germline, CDR1 MGHDK and CDR2 SYGVNS. Deletions cut 4 bases from V and 4 bases from J, with 19 bases between. For the CDR3, the DNA is TGTGCCAGCAGTGTATTAGTGGGGGCGGTAGGAGAGACCCAGTACTTC. Its translation is CASSVLVGAVGETQYF.

The chain joins TRBV4-3 to TRBJ1-1; no clear D. The CDR3 is 14 amino acids. V lost 1 base and J lost 2, with 8 bases in between. Looked up from germline, CDR1 is LGHNA and CDR2 is YSLEER. As DNA, the CDR3 is TGCGCCAGCAGCCAAGGGTTAGCCAACACTGAAGCTTTCTTT. Translation: CASSQGLANTEAFF.

This clonotype was counted between two and nine times. V usage is TRBV20-1 and J usage is TRBJ1-1; 11 nucleotides agree with TRBD1. V dropped 2 bases and J dropped 11; count of bases not matched to a gene: 7. Germline CDR1 DFQATT, CDR2 SNEGSKA (reference sequence). The CDR3 contains 13 residues. The CDR3 bases are TGCAGTGCTAGACCGGGACAGGGGGGGGAGGCTTTCTTT. Encoded protein: CSARPGQGGEAFF.

This clonotype came up a few times. This sequence joins TRBV3-1 and TRBJ2-7; unclear D gene. Trimming removed 1 base from V and 6 bases from J, with 4 bases in between. CDR3 length equals 11 residues. Germline CDR1 LGHDT, CDR2 YNNKEL (reference sequence). CDR3 in amino acids: CASSQASEQYF. CDR3 in DNA: TGTGCCAGCAGCCAAGCAAGCGAGCAGTACTTC.

CDR3 loop: CATSSLKGGLVGEQYF. The CDR3 DNA is TGTGCCACCAGCAGTCTTAAAGGGGGACTAGTAGGGGAGCAGTACTTC. This sequence joins TRBV15 and TRBJ2-7, with 8 nucleotides matching TRBD2. Germline CDR1 and CDR2: LNHNV and YYDKDF (reference sequence). The V segment lost 3 bases and the J segment 7 bases; nucleotides outside the gene matches: 14. The CDR3 contains 16 residues.

The genes are TRBV4-1 and TRBJ2-3; 10 nucleotides line up with TRBD2. CDR3 size: 14 residues. CDR1 is MGHRA, CDR2 YSYEKL, per germline. Trimming cost V 2 bases and J 4 bases; bases outside gene matches: 0. The CDR3 here is CASSQLAGADTQYF. CDR3 nucleotides: TGCGCCAGCAGCCAACTAGCGGGAGCAGATACGCAGTATTTT.

V and J are TRBV6-2 or TRBV6-3 and TRBJ2-1; TRBD2 matches 7 bases. CDR3 length: 12 residues. V was pared by 10 bases and J by 7 bases, with 7 bases of the junction left unmatched. From germline, CDR1 is MNHEY and CDR2 SVGEGT. The CDR3 sequence: CATRTSFNEQFF. The CDR3 nucleotides are TGTGCCACGAGGACTAGTTTTAATGAGCAGTTCTTC.

The chain carries TRBV3-1 and TRBJ2-5; a possible D gene is TRBD2 (6 bases). Gene TRBJ2-7 matches the end of the DNA better, so the J call may be wrong. Germline V CDR1 and CDR2: LGHDT, YNNKEL (reference sequence). The CDR3 runs to 16 residues. This CDR3 is CASSQDAGTGRLEQYF. The CDR3 nucleotides read TGTGCCAGCAGCCAAGATGCCGGGACTGGACGACTCGAGCAGTACTTC.

This chain joins TRBV20-1 and TRBJ2-4; unclear D gene. The end of the DNA fits TRBJ2-7 better, so the J call may be wrong. Germline loops: CDR1 DFQATT, CDR2 SNEGSKA (reference sequence). This CDR3 region has 13 residues. The CDR3 bases are TGCAGTGCTAGATACACGGATGTGGACGAGCAGTACTTC. It specifies CSARYTDVDEQYF.

The chain employs TRBV15 and TRBJ1-5; 8 positions match TRBD1. Germline CDR1 and CDR2: LNHNV and YYDKDF (reference sequence). V was clipped by 0 bases and J by 2 bases; unmatched bases: 3. CDR3 size: 16 residues. The CDR3 DNA reads TGTGCCACCAGCAGAGATCTGGGACAGGGCAATCAGCCCCAGCATTTT. Translated, it gives CATSRDLGQGNQPQHF.

In this sample, this clonotype turned up a few times. The chain employs TRBV7-6 and TRBJ2-7; perhaps TRBD1 as D (6 bases). V was cut by 0 bases and J by 2 bases, with 11 bases left in between. Germline-derived CDR1 and CDR2 are SGHVS and FNYEAQ. The CDR3 length is 15 residues. CDR3 loop: CASSLATGQPYEQYF. The CDR3 nucleotides read TGTGCCAGCAGCTTAGCGACTGGACAGCCCTACGAGCAGTACTTC.

In this sample, this clonotype turned up many times. The CDR3 nucleotides read TGTGCCAGCAGCCGTAGCGGGAGTTACTACAATGAGCAGTTCTTC. It codes for CASSRSGSYYNEQFF. The V call is TRBV5-6, the J call TRBJ2-1; 9 nucleotides agree with TRBD2. The CDR3 loop spans 15 amino acids. With 4 bases clipped from V and 3 bases from J, the junction kept 5 bases outside the gene matches. Germline V lookup: CDR1 SGHDT, CDR2 YYEEEE.

This clonotype appeared a few times. The chain couples TRBV7-3 to TRBJ2-1; possibly TRBD1 for D (5 bases). V lost 5 bases, J lost 4 bases, and 12 bases lay in between. CDR1 and CDR2 from the germline V gene are SGHTA and FQGTGA. This CDR3 has 14 amino acids. The DNA for the CDR3 is TGTGCCAGCAGCCCGGGCAGGGAATACAATGAGCAGTTCTTC. Translated: CASSPGREYNEQFF.